This TCR beta chain was retrieved from a study of shared clonotypes between healthy human individuals. This clone was seen just once. The antigen remains unidentified. General observations from the study: Clonotype sharing among donors was thought likely to change with sequencing depth. Shared across four donors were 4% to 5% of the naive CD4 clonotypes.

Naive CD45RA+ and memory CD45RA-negative subsets were split from CD4+ cells. The CDR3 contains 11 residues. V shed 3 bases and J shed 9 bases, with 9 bases lying between them. Germline-derived CDR1 and CDR2 are ENHRY and SYGVKD. The authors split each subset's genomic DNA evenly across several immunoSEQ plates. TCRdb keeps only in-frame clones here, not all; method: immunoSEQ multiplex PCR. The sample lists more than 500,000 clones, about 96% seen once, with nearly 0.065% in the top ten. The sequence came from a woman younger than 45 in good health. This chain uses TRBV10-3 with TRBJ2-7; tentative D call: TRBD1 (7 bases). The specimen was naive CD4+ T cells sorted from blood. Subset: CD45RA+ positively selected. CDR3 DNA: TGTGCCATCAGTGACCAGGGGGGGCAGTACTTC. Amino acid sequence: CAISDQGGQYF.